In this sample, the clone carrying this TCR beta chain turned up a few times. Its specificity is not known. The CDR3 totals 14 residues. Per the germline V gene, CDR1 is SNHLY and CDR2 is FYNNEI. V was clipped by 7 bases and J by 8 bases; unmatched bases: 8. The sequenced template was cDNA made from the entire isolated RNA. TCRdb keeps only in-frame clones here, not all; method: immunoSEQ multiplex PCR. The profile covers around 690,000 clones, with over 10% appearing a single time and more than 0.095% taken by the ten largest. This specimen belongs to a study of beta chain features in type 1 diabetes. Points from the study as a whole: TCRB CDR3s were moderately but significantly shorter in Type 1 diabetes patients in all four CD4+ subsets.

The V gene is TRBV2, the J gene TRBJ1-4; TRBD1 aligns across 9 bases. The sequenced sample was naive CD4+ T cells from blood. This clonotype was sampled from a man younger than 45 with type 1 diabetes. CDR3 sequence (DNA): TGTGCCAGCAACTTCGGGACAGGGTTCGAAAAACTGTTTTTT. The encoded protein is CASNFGTGFEKLFF.